The source of this T cell receptor (beta chain) is a study of memory B cells and T cells in multiple sclerosis. General observations from the study: Clone-set sizes differed between compartments, so shared clonotype counts needed normalization.

Generated by immunoSEQ multiplex PCR, the TCRdb table keeps only in-frame clones and is missing some. The top ten clones hold 1.1% of a sample with some 48,000 clones, roughly 80% of them seen once. A single count supports this clone. The antigen is unknown. CFSE-dim autoproliferating and CFSE-high non-proliferating T cells from unstimulated culture were sequenced separately. Pooled replicate wells came from approximately 5x10^7 CFSE-labeled PBMCs cultured about seven days without stimulus. Without exogenous stimuli, around 0.47 uM CFSE-labeled PBMCs were cultured serum-free. This CDR3 contains 14 residues. V gave up 3 bases and J gave up 9 bases, with 16 bases separating them. Germline V gene sequence: CDR1 KGHSH, CDR2 LQKENI.

The V and J genes are TRBV18 and TRBJ2-3, with a possible D match to TRBD1 (5 bases). This clonotype was sampled from a human donor with multiple sclerosis. Source material: PBMCs from blood kept in culture. CDR3 loop: CASSPWTPDATQYF. The CDR3 coding sequence is TGTGCCAGCTCACCTTGGACACCTGATGCCACGCAGTATTTT.